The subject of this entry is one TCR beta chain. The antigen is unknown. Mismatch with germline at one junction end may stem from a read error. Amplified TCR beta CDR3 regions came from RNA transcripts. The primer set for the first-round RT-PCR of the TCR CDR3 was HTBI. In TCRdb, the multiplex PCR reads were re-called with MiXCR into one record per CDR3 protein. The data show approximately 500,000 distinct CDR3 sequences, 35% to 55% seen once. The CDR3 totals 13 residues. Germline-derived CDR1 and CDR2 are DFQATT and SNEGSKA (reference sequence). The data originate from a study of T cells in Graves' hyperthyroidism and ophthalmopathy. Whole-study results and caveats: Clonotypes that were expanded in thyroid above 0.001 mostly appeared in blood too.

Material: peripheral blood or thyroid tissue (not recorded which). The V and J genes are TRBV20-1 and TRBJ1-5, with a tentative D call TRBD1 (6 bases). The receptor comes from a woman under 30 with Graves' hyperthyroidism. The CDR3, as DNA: TGCAGCGCAAGCCACAGGGCGAATCGGCCCCAGCATTTT. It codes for CSASHRANRPQHF.